The 7 T cell receptor beta chains below were found in one sample sequenced in a study of a mutant IDH1 vaccine in newly diagnosed glioma. TCRdb's copy holds only in-frame clones and misses some; the assay was immunoSEQ multiplex PCR. In the table there are tens of thousands of clones, roughly nine tenths of which are singletons. Time point given: week 47, end of study. Mutant IDH1 20-mer peptide, at 300 ug, made up each vaccine dose, with topical imiquimod. No antigen has been assigned to these receptors. The sample consisted of PBMCs, taken from a glioma patient whose treatment included an IDH1 peptide vaccine. The receptors originated from a woman aged 45-65 years with glioma.

This chain joins TRBV30 and TRBJ1-5; tentatively, D is TRBD1 (5 bases). This CDR3 comprises 15 residues. With 1 base removed from V and 1 base from J, the gap between germline ends came to 11 bases. The germline V gene has CDR1 GTSNPN and CDR2 SVGIG (reference sequence). The CDR3 DNA is TGTGCCTGGAGTGCTATGGGGGGAAGCAATCAGCCCCAGCATTTT. It encodes CAWSAMGGSNQPQHF.

The chain carries TRBV11-2 and TRBJ2-1, with D possibly being TRBD2 (7 bases). The CDR3 is made up of 16 amino acids. V was pared by 5 bases and J by 6 bases, with 20 bases between. The V gene's germline CDR1 is SGHAT and CDR2 FQNNGV. The CDR3 loop is CASSPVGGRESNEQFF. The CDR3 nucleotides are TGTGCCAGCAGCCCCGTCGGGGGGCGGGAGTCCAATGAGCAGTTCTTC.

The genes are TRBV4-2 and TRBJ1-2; maybe TRBD1 (5 bases). The CDR3 runs 13 residues. In germline, CDR1 is LGHNA, CDR2 YNFKEQ. V lost 0 bases and J 4 bases, leaving 6 bases between the germline ends. CDR3 nucleotides: TGTGCCAGCAGCCAAGACGGGGGCTATGGCTACACCTTC. Protein: CASSQDGGYGYTF.

J is TRBJ1-5 and V is TRBV28; 7 positions agree with TRBD1. V lost 6 bases, J lost 8 bases, and 13 bases stayed unmatched. The CDR3 is made up of 15 amino acids. The germline gives CDR1 MDHEN, CDR2 SYDVKM. CDR3 bases: TGTGCCAGCAGCGCTACCGGGACAGTGTTGAAGCCCCAGCATTTT. The encoded protein is CASSATGTVLKPQHF.

The rearrangement links TRBV7-2 to TRBJ2-5; 11 bases are a match to TRBD2. TRBJ2-7 matches the DNA end more closely, so the J call is doubtful. This CDR3 is built from 15 residues. CDR1 is SGHTA, CDR2 FQGNSA, per germline. CDR3 in amino acids: CASSMGLAATYEQYF. The CDR3 DNA sequence: TGTGCCAGCAGCATGGGACTAGCGGCTACCTACGAGCAGTACTTC.

This clone has just one count. The chain carries TRBV5-1 and TRBJ2-7, with D possibly TRBD2 on 5 matching bases. Germline CDR1 and CDR2: SGHRS and YFSETQ. The CDR3 has 17 residues. Trimming shortened V by 0 bases and J by 2 bases, and 18 bases separated the two germline ends. The CDR3 coding sequence is TGCGCCAGCAGCTTGGCTAGACACGGGGAACCAACCTACGAGCAGTACTTC. As protein: CASSLARHGEPTYEQYF.

Here the CDR3 reads CASSLGGQAFQETQYF. The CDR3, as DNA: TGCGCCAGCAGCTTAGGGGGACAGGCGTTCCAAGAGACCCAGTACTTC. The chain joins TRBV5-1 to TRBJ2-5; 8 nucleotides agree with TRBD1. The CDR3 spans 16 residues. Trimming removed 2 bases from V and 1 base from J; junction bases left unmatched: 7. The germline V gene has CDR1 SGHRS and CDR2 YFSETQ. Combining the CDR3 with reference TRBV5-1 and TRBJ2-5 gives the whole variable domain KAGVTQTPRYLIKTRGQQVTLSCSPISGHRSVSWYQQTPGQGLQFLFEYFSETQRNKGNFPGRFSGRQFSNSRSEMNVSTLELGDSALYLCASSLGGQAFQETQYFGPGTRLLVL.